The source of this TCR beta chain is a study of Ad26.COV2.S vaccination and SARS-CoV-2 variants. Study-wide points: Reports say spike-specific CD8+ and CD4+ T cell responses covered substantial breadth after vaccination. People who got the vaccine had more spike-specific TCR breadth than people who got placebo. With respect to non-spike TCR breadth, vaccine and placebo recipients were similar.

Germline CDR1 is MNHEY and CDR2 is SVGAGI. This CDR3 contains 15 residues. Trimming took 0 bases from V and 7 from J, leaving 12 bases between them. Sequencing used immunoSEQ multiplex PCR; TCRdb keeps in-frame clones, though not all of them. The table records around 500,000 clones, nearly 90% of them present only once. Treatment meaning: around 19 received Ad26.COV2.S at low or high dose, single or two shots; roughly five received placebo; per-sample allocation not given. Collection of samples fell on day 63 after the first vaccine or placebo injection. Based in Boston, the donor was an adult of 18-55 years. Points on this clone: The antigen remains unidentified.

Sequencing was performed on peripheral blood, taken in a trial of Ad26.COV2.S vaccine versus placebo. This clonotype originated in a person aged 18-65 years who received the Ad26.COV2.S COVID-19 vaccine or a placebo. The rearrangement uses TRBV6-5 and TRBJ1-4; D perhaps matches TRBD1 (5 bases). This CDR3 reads CASSYSNGGSEKLFF. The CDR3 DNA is TGTGCCAGCAGTTACTCGAACGGGGGGAGTGAAAAACTGTTTTTT.